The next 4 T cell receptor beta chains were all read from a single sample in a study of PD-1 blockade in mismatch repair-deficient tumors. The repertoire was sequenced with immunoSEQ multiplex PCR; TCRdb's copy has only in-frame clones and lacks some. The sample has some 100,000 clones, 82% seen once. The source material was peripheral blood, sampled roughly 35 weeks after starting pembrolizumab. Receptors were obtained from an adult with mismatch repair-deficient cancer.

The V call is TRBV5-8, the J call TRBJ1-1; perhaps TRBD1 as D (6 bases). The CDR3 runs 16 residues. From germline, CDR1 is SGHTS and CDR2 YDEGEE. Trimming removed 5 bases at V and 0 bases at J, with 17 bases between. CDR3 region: CASSFGGARVNTEAFF. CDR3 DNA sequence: TGTGCCAGCAGTTTTGGGGGGGCGCGGGTGAACACTGAAGCTTTCTTT.

CDR3 nucleotide sequence: TGTGCCAGCAGCGTTCACAGAGATAGGTTCTCTGAAGCTTTCTTT. It yields the protein CASSVHRDRFSEAFF. This chain joins TRBV7-9 and TRBJ1-1; no clear D gene. The CDR3 spans 15 residues. Germline V gene lookup returns CDR1 SEHNR and CDR2 FQNEAQ (reference sequence). Trimming took 5 bases from V and 6 from J, leaving 19 bases between them. The complete variable domain, with remaining parts taken from reference TRBV7-9 and TRBJ1-1, reads DTGVSQNPRHKITKRGQNVTFRCDPISEHNRLYWYRQTLGQGPEFLTYFQNEAQLEKSRLLSDRFSAERPKGSFSTLEIQRTEQGDSAMYLCASSVHRDRFSEAFFGQGTRLTVV.

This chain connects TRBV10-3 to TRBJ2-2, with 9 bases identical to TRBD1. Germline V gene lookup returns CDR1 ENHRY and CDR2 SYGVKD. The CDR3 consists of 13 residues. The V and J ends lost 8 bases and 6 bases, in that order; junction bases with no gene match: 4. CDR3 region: CAIGTGMAGELFF. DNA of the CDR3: TGTGCCATCGGGACAGGGATGGCCGGGGAGCTGTTTTTT.

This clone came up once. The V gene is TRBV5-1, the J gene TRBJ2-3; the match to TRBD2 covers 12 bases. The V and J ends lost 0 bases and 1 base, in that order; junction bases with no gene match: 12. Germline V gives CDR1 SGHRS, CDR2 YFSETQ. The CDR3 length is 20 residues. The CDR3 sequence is CASSLVPVLAGGVGTDTQYF. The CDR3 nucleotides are TGCGCCAGCAGCTTGGTCCCCGTACTAGCGGGAGGAGTAGGCACAGATACGCAGTATTTT.